The TCR beta chain described here comes from a study of brain T cells in children with intractable seizures. General observations from the study: Pre-surgery blood may have been undersampled, hiding some clones.

This CDR3 is built from 14 residues. CDR1 MGHDK and CDR2 SYGVNS come from the germline V gene. V shed 7 bases, J shed 4 bases, and the junction held 9 bases outside the gene matches. Points on this clone: Its target is not known.

The assay was immunoSEQ multiplex PCR, and TCRdb's table has in-frame clones only and misses some. The sample includes 300,000 to 400,000 clones, 93% of them seen just once. Time point meaning: blood from clinic visit 5 months post-surgery; TSC patient then seizure free. Surgery cases with the highest brain T cell transcript signatures were chosen for sequencing. The V gene is TRBV25-1, the J gene TRBJ1-2; TRBD1 agrees at 7 bases. The source of this sequence is a boy under two years old with tuberous sclerosis and intractable seizures. Specimen: peripheral blood, collected more than 4 months after surgery. This chain's CDR3 is CASTLTGTFYGYTF. In DNA, the CDR3 is TGTGCCAGCACCTTGACAGGGACCTTCTATGGCTACACCTTC.